Shown below are 20 T cell receptor beta chains from a single sample sequenced in a study of identical twins (dated by TCRdb to the mid-2010s). Libraries were prepared through 5' RACE. TCRdb records Illumina HiSeq 2000 as the sequencer. The public reads were reanalyzed by TCRdb: fastp trimming at Q25, MiXCR alignment, in-frame beta chains only. CDR3 protein sequences are deduplicated, and each keeps its most common genes and DNA. The sample contains roughly 700,000 distinct CDR3 sequences, more than 6.5% of them found a single time. 0.85% to 1% of the sample is taken by the ten largest. The data also belong to a second study, concerning yellow fever vaccine responses in identical twins.

The sample consisted of PBMCs. Receptors originate from a woman under 30 in good health.

This clonotype was seen at least ten times. The chain links TRBV5-1 to TRBJ2-3; tentatively, D is TRBD2 (6 bases). Germline V gene sequence: CDR1 SGHRS, CDR2 YFSETQ. The CDR3 is 16 residues long. V was trimmed by 0 bases and J by 0 bases, leaving 11 bases between them. The CDR3 protein is CASSLAGRISTDTQYF. The CDR3 DNA follows: TGCGCCAGCAGCTTGGCGGGGAGGATTAGCACAGATACGCAGTATTTT. The variable domain in full, completed from reference TRBV5-1 and TRBJ2-3, reads KAGVTQTPRYLIKTRGQQVTLSCSPISGHRSVSWYQQTPGQGLQFLFEYFSETQRNKGNFPGRFSGRQFSNSRSEMNVSTLELGDSALYLCASSLAGRISTDTQYFGPGTRLTVL.

Only a few counts were recorded for this clonotype. V is TRBV27 and J is TRBJ2-1; 9 bases fit TRBD2. The germline gives CDR1 MNHEY, CDR2 SMNVEV (reference sequence). V was pared by 7 bases and J by 3 bases, with 4 bases of the junction left unmatched. The CDR3 is made up of 14 amino acids. CDR3 loop: CASKASGNYNEQFF. Here the CDR3 DNA reads TGTGCCAGCAAGGCTAGCGGGAACTACAATGAGCAGTTCTTC.

This clonotype was recorded at least ten times. The chain couples TRBV7-2 to TRBJ2-2, with 10 positions matching TRBD1. V shed 6 bases and J 6 bases; nucleotides not matched to a gene: 7. From germline, CDR1 is SGHTA and CDR2 FQGNSA. The CDR3 covers 15 residues. The CDR3 DNA is TGTGCCAGCAGAAAAGCCGGGACAGGGGCCGGGGAGCTGTTTTTT. Translated, it gives CASRKAGTGAGELFF.

At least ten counts were recorded for this clonotype. The chain has TRBV29-1 and TRBJ2-2, with a possible D match to TRBD1 (5 bases). Germline V gene sequence: CDR1 SQVTM, CDR2 ANQGSEA. V lost 5 bases to trimming and J lost 2 bases, with 9 bases between them. The CDR3 is made up of 13 amino acids. The CDR3 here is CSVLDSNTGELFF. CDR3 sequence (DNA): TGCAGCGTTCTTGACAGTAACACCGGGGAGCTGTTTTTT.

The sample holds many counts of this clonotype. J is TRBJ2-3 and V is TRBV3-1, with TRBD1 identical over 7 bases. CDR3 length: 15 amino acids. The germline V gene encodes CDR1 LGHDT and CDR2 YNNKEL (reference sequence). Germline trimming cut 4 bases from V and 1 base from J; bases unmatched to any gene: 5. The CDR3 bases are TGTGCCAGCAGCCCCCGACAGGGAGGCACAGATACGCAGTATTTT. This sequence encodes CASSPRQGGTDTQYF.

This clonotype was found a few times. The gene calls are TRBV2 and TRBJ1-2, with 7 bases matching TRBD1. Germline V gives CDR1 SNHLY, CDR2 FYNNEI. This CDR3 comprises 13 residues. V gave up 7 bases and J gave up 8 bases; unmatched junction bases: 10. The CDR3: CASIETGSTGYTF. In DNA, the CDR3 is TGTGCCAGCATAGAGACAGGGAGTACGGGCTACACCTTC.

This clonotype was recorded a few times. V gene TRBV27 combines with J gene TRBJ2-7; 7 bases fit TRBD1. Germline CDR1 reads MNHEY; CDR2 reads SMNVEV (reference sequence). There are 12 residues in the CDR3. With 11 bases clipped from V and 5 bases from J, the junction kept 9 bases outside the gene matches. The CDR3 DNA reads TGTGCCGCCGGCGGACAGGTCCACGAGCAGTACTTC. Translating gives CAAGGQVHEQYF.

This clonotype was counted a few times. This sequence joins TRBV7-8 and TRBJ1-5; D not certain. There are 13 residues in the CDR3. The V gene lost 1 base and the J gene lost 10 bases, with 11 bases spanning the gap. The germline V gene has CDR1 SGHVS and CDR2 FQNEAQ. CDR3 sequence reads: CASSLGSPLPQHF. DNA for the CDR3: TGTGCCAGCAGCTTAGGTAGCCCCCTCCCCCAGCATTTT.

J is TRBJ2-3 and V is TRBV5-1; D unclear. The germline CDR1 and CDR2 sequences are SGHRS and YFSETQ. CDR3 size: 17 residues. V shed 4 bases and J shed 0 bases, with 18 bases lying between them. CDR3 residues: CASSDHDGVPSTDTQYF. The CDR3 DNA sequence: TGCGCCAGCAGCGACCACGACGGAGTCCCTAGCACAGATACGCAGTATTTT. The full variable domain, with the rest looked up from reference TRBV5-1 and TRBJ2-3, is KAGVTQTPRYLIKTRGQQVTLSCSPISGHRSVSWYQQTPGQGLQFLFEYFSETQRNKGNFPGRFSGRQFSNSRSEMNVSTLELGDSALYLCASSDHDGVPSTDTQYFGPGTRLTVL.

This clonotype has at least ten counts. J is TRBJ2-1 and V is TRBV5-1; TRBD1 aligns across 8 bases. Germline V gene data show CDR1 as SGHRS and CDR2 as YFSETQ. V lost 0 bases and J lost 5; bases outside the gene matches: 4. The CDR3 runs to 15 residues. The CDR3 region is CASSLAQGANNEQFF. The CDR3, as DNA: TGCGCCAGCAGCTTGGCGCAGGGGGCAAACAATGAGCAGTTCTTC.

There are many counts of this clonotype. The rearrangement uses TRBV14 and TRBJ2-5, with D possibly TRBD2 on 5 matching bases. The CDR3 contains 16 residues. With 1 base removed from V and 5 bases from J, the gap between germline ends came to 17 bases. Germline values: CDR1 SGHDN, CDR2 FVKESK. CDR3 sequence: CASSQVNPPWEETQYF. The DNA of the CDR3 is TGTGCCAGCAGCCAAGTTAACCCCCCGTGGGAGGAGACCCAGTACTTC.

On this clonotype: This sequence may be a read error, since a much larger clone differs from it by one base. J is TRBJ1-4 and V is TRBV2; D is undetermined. In germline, CDR1 is SNHLY, CDR2 FYNNEI. The CDR3 has 11 amino acids. V dropped 6 bases and J dropped 6 bases, with 5 bases sitting between them. CDR3 sequence reads: CASSPDEKLFF. The CDR3 region has the DNA TGTGCCAGCAGCCCGGATGAAAAACTGTTTTTT.

This clonotype was detected many times. This chain connects TRBV29-1 to TRBJ2-7; 7 bases line up with TRBD2. Germline V CDR1 and CDR2: SQVTM, ANQGSEA. Trimming at V came to 5 bases and at J to 3 bases, leaving 1 base not matched to a gene. The CDR3 has 11 residues. CDR3 nucleotides: TGCAGCGTTTCTAGCGGCTACGAGCAGTACTTC. Translating gives CSVSSGYEQYF.

This clonotype was counted at least ten times. This chain uses TRBV14 with TRBJ2-1; 12 bases fit TRBD1. In germline, CDR1 is SGHDN, CDR2 FVKESK. V shed 0 bases, J shed 8 bases, and the junction held 5 bases outside the gene matches. CDR3 length: 16 residues. The CDR3 loop reads CASSQEGQGAADEQFF. The CDR3 DNA is TGTGCCAGCAGCCAAGAGGGACAGGGGGCCGCGGATGAGCAGTTCTTC.

This clonotype was seen many times. The rearrangement joins TRBV2 to TRBJ2-4, with D uncertain. Per the germline V gene, CDR1 is SNHLY and CDR2 is FYNNEI. V was pared by 4 bases and J by 3 bases, with 10 bases between. The CDR3 spans 14 residues. The CDR3 sequence: CASSVDAVKNIQYF. CDR3 sequence (DNA): TGTGCCAGCAGTGTCGACGCCGTCAAAAACATTCAGTACTTC.

The chain combines TRBV6-4 with TRBJ2-3; D ambiguous. The V end was cut by 3 bases, the J end by 1 base, with 8 bases between. This CDR3 is 14 amino acids long. CDR1 is MRHNA, CDR2 SNTAGT, per germline. CDR3 nucleotide sequence: TGTGCCAGCAGTGAAGAAATGGGCACAGATACGCAGTATTTT. Translated, it gives CASSEEMGTDTQYF.

There are many counts of this clonotype. The CDR3 protein is CSARDPLAGNNEQYF. CDR3 DNA: TGCAGTGCTAGAGATCCCCTAGCGGGAAATAACGAGCAGTACTTC. The V call is TRBV20-1, the J call TRBJ2-7; 9 nucleotides line up with TRBD2. CDR3 length: 15 amino acids. V lost 0 bases to trimming and J lost 5 bases; unmatched junction nucleotides: 8. Germline CDR1 reads DFQATT; CDR2 reads SNEGSKA (reference sequence).

The gene calls are TRBV7-6 and TRBJ2-2; no definite D call. The CDR3 consists of 14 residues. The ends were cut back, 5 bases at V and 4 bases at J, with 11 bases in the middle. Germline V gives CDR1 SGHVS, CDR2 FNYEAQ. CDR3 sequence (DNA): TGTGCCAGCAGCCGAGACAAGACCACCGGGGAGCTGTTTTTT. Residues: CASSRDKTTGELFF.

This clonotype appeared many times. This chain joins TRBV15 and TRBJ2-3, with D perhaps matching TRBD2 (6 bases). The germline V gene has CDR1 LNHNV and CDR2 YYDKDF (reference sequence). Between the trimmed V and J ends, which lost 3 bases and 2 bases, there was a span of 12 bases. The CDR3 is made up of 15 amino acids. The CDR3 sequence: CATSRHTGDTDTQYF. CDR3 bases: TGTGCCACCAGCAGGCATACGGGGGACACAGATACGCAGTATTTT.

This clonotype was seen more than once but under ten times. V usage is TRBV12-3 or TRBV12-4 and J usage is TRBJ2-2, with D unclear. Trimming left V 7 bases short and J 6 bases short, with 18 bases between. CDR3 size: 15 residues. Written as DNA, the CDR3 is TGTGCCAGCACCAAAACTGACACCCGCCCCGGGGAGCTGTTTTTT. Translating it yields CASTKTDTRPGELFF.